This T cell receptor (beta chain) was found in a study of graft-versus-host responses after intestinal transplantation. Overall study results and limits: The marrow of recipients harbored GvH clones, and ileum or blood showed some of them first. Allografts of patients with graft-donor T cell macrochimerism showed high graft-versus-host to host-versus-graft clone ratios.

In regard to this clone: Its target is not known.

Assay: immunoSEQ multiplex PCR; the TCRdb copy retains only in-frame clones and omits some. The table lists 100,000 to 110,000 clones, about 90% of them singletons. The sequences come from unstimulated CD4+ T cells sorted from spleen or lymph node cells, collected before transplant. The sequence was collected from a human donor who was the organ donor for an intestinal transplant.

The CDR3 DNA follows: TGTGCCAGCAGTTCACTCACGGGCGACAGGGGACAGCCCCAGCATTTT. It is translated as CASSSLTGDRGQPQHF. The chain carries TRBV6-6 and TRBJ1-5; 8 bases agree with TRBD1. The CDR3 is 16 amino acids. The J segment lost 7 bases and the V segment lost 4 bases, leaving 12 bases of the junction unmatched. The germline V gene encodes CDR1 MNHNY and CDR2 SVGAGI (reference sequence).